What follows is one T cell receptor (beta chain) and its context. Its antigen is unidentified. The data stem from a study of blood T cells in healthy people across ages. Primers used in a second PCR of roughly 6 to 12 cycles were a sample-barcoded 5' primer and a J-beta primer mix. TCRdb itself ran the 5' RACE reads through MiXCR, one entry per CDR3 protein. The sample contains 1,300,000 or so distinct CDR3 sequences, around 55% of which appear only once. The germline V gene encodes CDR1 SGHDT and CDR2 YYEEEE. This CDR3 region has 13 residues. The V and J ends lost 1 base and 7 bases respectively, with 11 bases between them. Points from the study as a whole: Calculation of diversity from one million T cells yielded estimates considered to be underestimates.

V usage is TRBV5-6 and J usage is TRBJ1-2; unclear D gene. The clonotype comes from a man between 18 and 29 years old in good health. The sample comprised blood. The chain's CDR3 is CASSLWNGGGYTF. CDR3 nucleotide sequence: TGTGCCAGCAGCTTGTGGAATGGCGGTGGCTACACCTTC. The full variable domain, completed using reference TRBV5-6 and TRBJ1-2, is DAGVTQSPTHLIKTRGQQVTLRCSPKSGHDTVSWYQQALGQGPQFIFQYYEEEERQRGNFPDRFSGHQFPNYSSELNVNALLLGDSALYLCASSLWNGGGYTFGSGTRLTVV.